The sample holds one count of the clone carrying this TCR beta chain. The antigen is undetermined. These data come from a study of radiation and T cells in renal cell carcinoma. Time point here: baseline pretreatment blood. Treatment described: 15 Gy SBRT to primary tumor, nephrectomy 4 weeks later. There are 14 residues in the CDR3. With 3 bases clipped from V and 0 bases from J, the junction kept 1 base outside the gene matches. Germline loops: CDR1 KGHSH, CDR2 LQKENI. Study-wide results and limits: Top tumor clonotypes rose in blood 2 weeks post-radiation, then contracted.

Libraries were prepared by immunoSEQ multiplex PCR; TCRdb keeps only in-frame clonotypes and omits some of them. The sample has 90,000 to 95,000 clones; 70% to 85% are singletons. This chain joins TRBV18 and TRBJ2-7; 8 nucleotides agree with TRBD2. The sequence was collected from a man between 60 and 75 years old with renal cell carcinoma. The material was blood, obtained from a patient whose treatment included radiotherapy and nephrectomy. CDR3 bases: TGTGCCAGCTCACCCCGGGGGGGCTCCTACGAGCAGTACTTC. This codes for CASSPRGGSYEQYF.